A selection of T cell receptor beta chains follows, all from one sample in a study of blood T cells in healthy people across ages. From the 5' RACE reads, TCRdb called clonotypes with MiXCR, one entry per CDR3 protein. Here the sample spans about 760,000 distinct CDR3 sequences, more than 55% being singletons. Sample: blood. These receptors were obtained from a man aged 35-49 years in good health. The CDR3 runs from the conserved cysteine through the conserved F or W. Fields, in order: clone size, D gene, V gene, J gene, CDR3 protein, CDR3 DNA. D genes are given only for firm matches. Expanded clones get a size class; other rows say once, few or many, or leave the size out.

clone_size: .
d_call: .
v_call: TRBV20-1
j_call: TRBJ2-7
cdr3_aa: CSARAQDRTYEQYF
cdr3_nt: TGCAGTGCTAGGGCCCAGGACAGAACCTACGAGCAGTACTTC

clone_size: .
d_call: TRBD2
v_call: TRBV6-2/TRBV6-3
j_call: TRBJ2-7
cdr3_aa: CASSYSRLAGDVYF
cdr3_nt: TGTGCCAGCAGTTACTCGAGGCTAGCGGGAGATGTGTACTTC

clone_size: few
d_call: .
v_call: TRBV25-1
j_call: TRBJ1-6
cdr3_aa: CASSARSLRNSPLHF
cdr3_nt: TGTGCCAGCAGTGCCCGATCACTTAGGAATTCACCCCTCCACTTT

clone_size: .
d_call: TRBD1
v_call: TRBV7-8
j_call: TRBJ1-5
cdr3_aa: CASSPLTGDNQPQHF
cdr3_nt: TGTGCCAGCAGCCCACTGACAGGGGATAATCAGCCCCAGCATTTT

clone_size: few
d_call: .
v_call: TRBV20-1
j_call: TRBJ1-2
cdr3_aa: CSAPGWGYTF
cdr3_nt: TGCAGTGCCCCCGGCTGGGGCTACACCTTC

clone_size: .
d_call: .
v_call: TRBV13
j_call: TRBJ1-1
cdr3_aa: CASSFSFVHEAFF
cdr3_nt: TGTGCCAGCAGCTTTAGCTTCGTCCACGAAGCTTTCTTT

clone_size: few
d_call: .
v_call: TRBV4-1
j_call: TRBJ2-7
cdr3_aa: CASSQEVRRGRNEQYF
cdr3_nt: TGCGCCAGCAGCCAAGAGGTTCGGAGGGGGCGAAACGAGCAGTACTTC

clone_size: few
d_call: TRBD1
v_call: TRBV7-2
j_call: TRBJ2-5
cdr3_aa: CASSPGTGFEETQYF
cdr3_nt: TGTGCCAGCAGCCCAGGGACAGGGTTTGAGGAGACCCAGTACTTC

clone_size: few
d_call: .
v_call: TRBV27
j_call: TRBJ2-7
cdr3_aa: CASSLSPSGEQYF
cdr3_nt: TGTGCCAGCAGTTTATCGCCGTCGGGCGAGCAGTACTTC

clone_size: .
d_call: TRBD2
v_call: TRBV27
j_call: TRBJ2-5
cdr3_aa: CASSSSTSGGAETQYF
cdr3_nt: TGTGCCAGCAGTTCTTCCACTAGCGGGGGGGCGGAGACCCAGTACTTC

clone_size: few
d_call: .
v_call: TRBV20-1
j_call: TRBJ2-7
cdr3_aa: CSASASLYEQYF
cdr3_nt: TGCAGTGCTAGTGCCAGTTTATACGAGCAGTACTTC

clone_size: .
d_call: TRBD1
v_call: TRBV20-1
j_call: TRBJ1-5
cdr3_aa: CSAFDRGQVLNQPQHF
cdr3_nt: TGCAGTGCTTTCGACAGGGGGCAAGTTCTTAATCAGCCCCAGCATTTT

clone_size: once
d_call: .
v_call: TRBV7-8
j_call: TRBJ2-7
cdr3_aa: CASSVKGELYEQYF
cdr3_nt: TGTGCCAGCAGCGTGAAAGGAGAACTCTACGAGCAGTACTTC

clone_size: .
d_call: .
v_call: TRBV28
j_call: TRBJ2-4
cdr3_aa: CASSVGFVTGEQYF
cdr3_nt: TGTGCCAGCAGTGTCGGGTTTGTGACGGGAGAGCAGTACTTC

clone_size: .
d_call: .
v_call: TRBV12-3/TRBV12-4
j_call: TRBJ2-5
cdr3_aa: CANNRRGQETQYF
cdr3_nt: TGTGCCAACAACCGCCGGGGACAAGAGACCCAGTACTTC

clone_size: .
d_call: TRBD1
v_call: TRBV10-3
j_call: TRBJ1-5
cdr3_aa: CAISGGGQGSRNQPQHF
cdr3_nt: TGTGCCATCAGCGGGGGGGGACAGGGTAGTCGCAATCAGCCCCAGCATTTT

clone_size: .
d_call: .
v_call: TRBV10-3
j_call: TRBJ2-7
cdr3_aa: CAISGDPDGDYEQYF
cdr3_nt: TGTGCCATCAGTGGTGATCCCGACGGGGACTACGAGCAGTACTTC

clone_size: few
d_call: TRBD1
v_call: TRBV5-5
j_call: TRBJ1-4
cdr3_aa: CASSSLTGFNEKLFF
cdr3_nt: TGTGCCAGCAGTTCGCTGACAGGGTTTAATGAAAAACTGTTTTTT

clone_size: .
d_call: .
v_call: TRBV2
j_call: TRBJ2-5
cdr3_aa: CASSYIRGETQYF
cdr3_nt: TGTGCCAGCAGCTACATACGAGGCGAGACCCAGTACTTC